This TCR beta chain was sequenced in a study of blood T cells in healthy people across ages. Using a J-beta primer mix together with a sample-barcoded 5' primer, a second PCR was run for roughly 6 to 12 cycles. TCRdb used MiXCR to reprocess the 5' RACE reads, holding one entry per CDR3 protein. The repertoire holds 550,000 to 750,000 distinct CDR3 sequences, with under 25% as singletons. Between the trimmed V and J ends, which lost 2 bases and 2 bases, there was a span of 12 bases. Germline CDR1 and CDR2: MDHEN and SYDVKM. The CDR3 spans 15 residues. The chain uses TRBV28 and TRBJ1-2; D unresolved. Sequencing input: blood. The receptor comes from a man in his sixties or seventies in good health. This chain's CDR3 is CASSLGWKANYGYTF. Written as DNA, the CDR3 is TGTGCCAGCAGTTTAGGTTGGAAGGCAAACTATGGCTACACCTTC.